This T cell receptor beta chain was recovered during a study of T cells in Graves' hyperthyroidism and ophthalmopathy. Amplification targeted TCR beta CDR3 regions from RNA transcripts. Initially, a first-round RT-PCR of the TCR CDR3 employed the HTBI primer set. TCRdb reprocessed the multiplex PCR reads via MiXCR and lists one record per CDR3 protein. The data hold some 270,000 distinct CDR3 sequences, with about 24% observed a single time. This clonotype was detected many times. Fresh 10 ml peripheral blood yielded PBMCs. V lost 5 bases, J lost 4 bases, and 9 bases stayed unmatched. CDR3 length: 16 amino acids. The germline V gene has CDR1 MNHNS and CDR2 SASEGT.

This chain joins TRBV6-1 and TRBJ2-5; 11 bases match TRBD1. This TCR was recovered from a woman between 35 and 50 years old with Graves' ophthalmopathy. The material sequenced was blood. The CDR3 DNA follows: TGTGCCAGCAGTAAACTAGGACAGGGGGCAGGAGAGACCCAGTACTTC. Its protein product is CASSKLGQGAGETQYF.